Below are 15 T cell receptor beta chains sequenced from a single sample in a study of Ad26.COV2.S vaccination and SARS-CoV-2 variants. Clones were read by immunoSEQ multiplex PCR, and TCRdb kept only the in-frame ones, dropping some. The table has roughly 500,000 clones, roughly 89% seen once; the top ten hold approximately 2.5%. Treatment described: around 19 received Ad26.COV2.S at low or high dose, single or two shots; about 5 received placebo; per-sample allocation not given. Sampling happened 63 days after the first vaccine or placebo injection. Sequenced material: peripheral blood, taken in a trial of Ad26.COV2.S vaccine versus placebo. The receptors shown here come from a person between 18 and 65 years old who received the Ad26.COV2.S COVID-19 vaccine or a placebo.

The chain employs TRBV28 and TRBJ1-5; TRBD1 might be the D (5 bases). Trimming cost V 3 bases and J 0 bases, with 6 bases left between them. The germline V gene encodes CDR1 MDHEN and CDR2 SYDVKM. The CDR3 is 14 amino acids. In DNA, the CDR3 is TGTGCCAGCAGTTTGGGACGTAGCAATCAGCCCCAGCATTTT. Protein sequence: CASSLGRSNQPQHF.

This chain uses TRBV7-2 with TRBJ2-1; maybe TRBD2 (5 bases). V shed 5 bases and J shed 1 base, with 9 bases lying between them. Per germline, CDR1 SGHTA and CDR2 FQGNSA. The CDR3 runs 14 residues. CDR3 DNA sequence: TGTGCCAGCAGCGGGAGCGGTTCCTACAATGAGCAGTTCTTC. Residues: CASSGSGSYNEQFF.

This chain's CDR3 is CASSLAGRGAYNEQFF. The CDR3 nucleotides read TGTGCCAGCAGCTTAGCGGGCAGGGGGGCCTACAATGAGCAGTTCTTC. This sequence joins TRBV7-9 and TRBJ2-1, with TRBD1 as a possible D gene (7 bases). This CDR3 has 16 amino acids. Germline V gene sequence: CDR1 SEHNR, CDR2 FQNEAQ (reference sequence). V shed 0 bases and J shed 2 bases, with 11 bases lying between them.

The V gene is TRBV6-6, the J gene TRBJ1-1, with D perhaps TRBD1 (5 bases). Germline V gene data show CDR1 as MNHNY and CDR2 as SVGAGI (reference sequence). This CDR3 contains 12 residues. The V end was cut by 11 bases, the J end by 1 base, with 11 bases between. CDR3 sequence reads: CAGQRGNTEAFF. CDR3 nucleotide sequence: TGTGCCGGCCAAAGGGGGAACACTGAAGCTTTCTTT.

A remark on this clone: Additional DNA sequences in this sample encode the identical CDR3. The chain combines TRBV19 with TRBJ1-1, with 7 bases that match TRBD1. This CDR3 region has 14 residues. Germline V lookup: CDR1 LNHDA, CDR2 SQIVND (reference sequence). Trimming cost V 4 bases and J 5 bases; bases outside gene matches: 7. As DNA, the CDR3 is TGTGCCAGTAGTACTCGACAGGGTAGGACTGAAGCTTTCTTT. It is translated as CASSTRQGRTEAFF. Using reference TRBV19 and TRBJ1-1 for the parts outside the CDR3, the full variable domain is DGGITQSPKYLFRKEGQNVTLSCEQNLNHDAMYWYRQDPGQGLRLIYYSQIVNDFQKGDIAEGYSVSREKKESFPLTVTSAQKNPTAFYLCASSTRQGRTEAFFGQGTRLTVV.

V gene TRBV28 combines with J gene TRBJ2-1; a possible D gene is TRBD2 (6 bases). Germline assignment: CDR1 MDHEN and CDR2 SYDVKM. The V end was cut by 5 bases, the J end by 7 bases, with 15 bases between. CDR3 length: 14 amino acids. The CDR3 sequence is CASSAGPRRNEQFF. The CDR3 coding sequence is TGTGCCAGCAGTGCGGGGCCGCGGCGAAATGAGCAGTTCTTC.

CDR3 in amino acids: CASSLVGGSYEQYV. CDR3 nucleotides: TGTGCCAGCAGCTTAGTTGGGGGGTCCTACGAGCAGTACGTC. The chain couples TRBV7-2 to TRBJ2-7; D might be TRBD2 (6 bases). Looked up from germline, CDR1 is SGHTA and CDR2 is FQGNSA. The CDR3 sequence is 14 residues long. The ends were cut back, 1 base at V and 1 base at J, with 8 bases in the middle.

The gene calls are TRBV5-1 and TRBJ1-1; D is unresolved. The CDR3 runs to 16 residues. Germline-derived CDR1 and CDR2 are SGHRS and YFSETQ. V lost 0 bases to trimming and J lost 0 bases, with 12 bases between them. CDR3 DNA sequence: TGCGCCAGCAGCTTGGCAGGAGGAAAATTGAACACTGAAGCTTTCTTT. As protein: CASSLAGGKLNTEAFF.

This clone was seen once. The genes are TRBV10-3 and TRBJ1-1; D gene unclear. The CDR3 is 12 amino acids. Trimming cost V 6 bases and J 5 bases, with 10 bases left between them. Germline V CDR1 and CDR2: ENHRY, SYGVKD. DNA of the CDR3: TGTGCCATCAGAGGGCCGGGGACTGAAGCTTTCTTT. This translates into CAIRGPGTEAFF.

The rearrangement joins TRBV11-3 to TRBJ2-7, with D unclear. Germline CDR1 reads SGHNT; CDR2 reads YENEEA. This CDR3 region has 13 residues. V lost 8 bases and J lost 2, with 13 bases in between. The CDR3 spells CASRSLRPYEQYF. CDR3 nucleotides: TGTGCCAGCCGCTCACTGCGGCCCTACGAGCAGTACTTC.

There are a few counts of this clone. In DNA, the CDR3 is TGTGCCAGCAGCTCCATGGGGGGGCGGCAGCCCCAGCATTTT. Translation: CASSSMGGRQPQHF. This rearrangement joins TRBV7-8 to TRBJ1-5; D may be TRBD1 (6 bases). The V end was cut by 4 bases, the J end by 7 bases, with 14 bases between. The CDR3 totals 14 residues. Germline CDR1 reads SGHVS; CDR2 reads FQNEAQ.

The chain combines TRBV5-4 with TRBJ1-2, with no clear D. CDR1 and CDR2 (germline): SGHNT, YYREEE (reference sequence). V was trimmed by 3 bases and J by 3 bases, leaving 18 bases between them. This CDR3 contains 16 residues. The CDR3 protein is CASSSKDPALDYGYTF. The CDR3, as DNA: TGTGCCAGCAGCTCGAAGGACCCAGCCCTAGACTATGGCTACACCTTC.

The chain combines TRBV18 with TRBJ1-2; D remains unclear. The germline V and J ends were trimmed by 2 bases and 0 bases, with 16 bases remaining between them. Germline CDR1 KGHSH, CDR2 LQKENI. The CDR3 has 17 residues. Written as DNA, the CDR3 is TGTGCCAGCTCACCAAACCCGGACGGAACTTCTAACTATGGCTACACCTTC. It yields the protein CASSPNPDGTSNYGYTF.

This clone was seen once. The chain combines TRBV19 with TRBJ1-6, with TRBD1 matching over 11 bases. With 5 bases clipped from V and 9 bases from J, the junction kept 6 bases outside the gene matches. CDR3 size: 15 residues. Germline V gives CDR1 LNHDA, CDR2 SQIVND (reference sequence). In nucleotides, the CDR3 is TGTGCCAGTAGTTTGTGGACAGGGGGCAGTTCACCCCTCCACTTT. Protein: CASSLWTGGSSPLHF.

The V call is TRBV4-3, the J call TRBJ1-6; 9 positions match TRBD1. The germline V gene encodes CDR1 LGHNA and CDR2 YSLEER. The CDR3 consists of 16 residues. Unmatched junction bases numbered 4, after V lost 4 bases and J lost 3 bases. The chain's CDR3 is CASSPGTGSYNSPLHF. The CDR3 DNA follows: TGCGCCAGCAGCCCAGGGACAGGGAGCTATAATTCACCCCTCCACTTT.